Many counts were recorded for the clone carrying this T cell receptor (beta chain). The antigen is undetermined. These data come from a study of T cells in Graves' hyperthyroidism and ophthalmopathy. Regarding the study as a whole: Blood held most thyroid clonotypes expanded above 0.001 frequency.

The study excluded patients with uncontrolled infection, other autoimmune disease, pregnancy or lactation. CDR1 and CDR2 (germline): LGHDT, YNNKEL (reference sequence). The CDR3 length is 15 residues. V was pared by 1 base and J by 3 bases, with 4 bases of the junction left unmatched. Amplification yielded TCR beta CDR3 regions, with RNA transcripts as the source. HTBI primers drove first-round RT-PCR of the TCR CDR3. TCRdb used MiXCR to reprocess the multiplex PCR reads, holding one entry per CDR3 protein. The sample includes a few hundred thousand distinct CDR3 sequences, about 17% of them seen just once.

The sequencing sample was made of blood. The J gene is TRBJ2-5, the V gene TRBV3-1; 8 bases align to TRBD1. The sequence came from a man aged 35 to 55 with Graves' hyperthyroidism. The CDR3 sequence is CASSQAVTGEETQYF. CDR3 DNA: TGTGCCAGCAGCCAAGCCGTGACAGGGGAAGAGACCCAGTACTTC.